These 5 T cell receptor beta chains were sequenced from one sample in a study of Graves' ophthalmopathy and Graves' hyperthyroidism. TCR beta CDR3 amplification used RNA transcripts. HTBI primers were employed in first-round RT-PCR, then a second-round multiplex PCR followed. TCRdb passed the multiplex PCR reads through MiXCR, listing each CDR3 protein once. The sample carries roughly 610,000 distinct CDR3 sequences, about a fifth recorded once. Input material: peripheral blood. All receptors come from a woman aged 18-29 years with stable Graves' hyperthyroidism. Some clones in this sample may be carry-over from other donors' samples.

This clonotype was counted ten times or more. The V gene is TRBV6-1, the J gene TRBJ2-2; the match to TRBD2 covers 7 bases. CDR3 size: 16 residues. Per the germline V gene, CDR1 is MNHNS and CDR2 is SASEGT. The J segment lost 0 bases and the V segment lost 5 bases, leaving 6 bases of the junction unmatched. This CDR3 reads CASSPKGGSNTGELFF. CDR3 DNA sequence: TGTGCCAGCAGTCCCAAGGGAGGGTCGAACACCGGGGAGCTGTTTTTT.

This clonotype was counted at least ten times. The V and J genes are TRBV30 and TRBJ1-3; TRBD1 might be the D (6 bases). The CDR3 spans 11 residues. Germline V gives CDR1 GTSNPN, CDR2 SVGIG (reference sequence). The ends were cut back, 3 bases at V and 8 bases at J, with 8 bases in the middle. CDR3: CAWRRGYTIYF. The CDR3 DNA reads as TGTGCCTGGAGGAGGGGGTACACCATATATTTT.

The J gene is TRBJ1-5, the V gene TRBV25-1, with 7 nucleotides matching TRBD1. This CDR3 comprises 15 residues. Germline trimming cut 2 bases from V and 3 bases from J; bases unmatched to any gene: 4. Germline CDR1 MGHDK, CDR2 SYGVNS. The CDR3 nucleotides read TGTGCCAGCAGTGAACGCGGACAGGACAATCAGCCCCAGCATTTT. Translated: CASSERGQDNQPQHF.

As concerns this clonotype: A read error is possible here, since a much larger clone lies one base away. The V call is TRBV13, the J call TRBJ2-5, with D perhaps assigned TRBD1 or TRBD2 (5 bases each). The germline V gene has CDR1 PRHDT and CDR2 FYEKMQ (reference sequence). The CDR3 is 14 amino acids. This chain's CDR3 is CASSLPGPRETKYF. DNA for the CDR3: TGTGCCAGCAGCCTCCCGGGACCGAGGGAGACCAAGTACTTC.

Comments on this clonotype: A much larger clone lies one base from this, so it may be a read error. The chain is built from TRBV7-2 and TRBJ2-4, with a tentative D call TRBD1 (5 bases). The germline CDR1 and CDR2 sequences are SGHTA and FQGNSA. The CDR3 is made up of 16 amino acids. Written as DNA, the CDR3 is TGTGCCAGCAGCTACGAAGCAGGGTTAGCCAAAAACGTTCAGTACTTC. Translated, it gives CASSYEAGLAKNVQYF.